The present T cell receptor (beta chain) was sequenced within a study of a mutant IDH1 vaccine in newly diagnosed glioma. Study context: Treatment recipients were approximately 60% male and about 40% female, and their mean age was about 40 years.

TCRdb's copy holds only in-frame clones and misses some; the assay was immunoSEQ multiplex PCR. The data hold around 26,000 clones, with around 93% observed a single time. Study observations and caveats: There seemed to be no relation between pseudoprogression and changes in top peripheral T cell clonotypes. Vaccine-induced responses were seen in approximately 93% of patients, spanning several MHC alleles.

A remark on this clone: Its antigen remains unknown.

This sample's time point: baseline, week 1 (first vaccination visit). Described treatment: pre-vaccination baseline after standard-of-care therapy. Looked up from germline, CDR1 is SEHNR and CDR2 is FQNEAQ (reference sequence). The V and J ends lost 3 bases and 5 bases respectively, with 19 bases between them. The CDR3 runs 16 residues. The TCR sequence derives from a man in his forties with glioma. V usage is TRBV7-9 and J usage is TRBJ1-1; possibly TRBD1 for D (5 bases). Specimen: PBMCs, collected from a glioma patient treated with radiotherapy, temozolomide or both. CDR3 coding DNA: TGTGCCAGCAGCTTGGGGCAGGAGGTATTGAGGACTGAAGCTTTCTTT. This codes for CASSLGQEVLRTEAFF.